This record concerns one T cell receptor (beta chain) sequence. The source of the sample is a study of blood T cell repertoires in COVID-19. Study members were between about 18 and 90 years old and lived in approximately 25 US regions. The repertoire was sequenced with immunoSEQ multiplex PCR; TCRdb's copy has only in-frame clones and lacks some. This sample carries 250,000 to 350,000 clones, less than 90% of them seen once, and the ten largest clones take 2.5% to 3%. J lost 3 bases, V lost 6 bases, and 5 bases had no gene match. The CDR3 spans 13 residues. Germline CDR1 and CDR2: MDHEN and SYDVKM. Sequencing was carried out using PBMCs or T cells enriched from blood (not recorded which). The clonotype was recovered from a woman aged 50 to 60 who had recovered from COVID-19. The chain carries TRBV28 and TRBJ2-7; TRBD2 matches at 7 bases. The CDR3 loop reads CASRGGTRYEQYF. The CDR3 DNA follows: TGTGCCAGCAGGGGAGGGACGCGCTACGAGCAGTACTTC.